Included here is one T cell receptor beta chain sequence, with context. Its antigen remains undetermined. Base qualities are not at hand, and no much larger clone is one base apart. According to the germline V gene (reference sequence), CDR1 reads DFQATT and CDR2 reads SNEGSKA. The CDR3, from cysteine to phenylalanine, totals 14 residues. Only CDR3 DNA is held: 42 bases, read in frame from base 1. V sheds 6 bases and J sheds 2 bases, leaving 13 bases between their ends. The donors were some 39 Caucasian individuals from Russia, aged roughly 6 to 95 years, who were systemically healthy. Each donor gave around 9.8 milliliters of peripheral blood, collected into EDTA-treated Vacutainer tubes. Ficoll-Paque density-gradient centrifugation was used to isolate PBMCs, with at least 7 million per sample. Total RNA, at least 5 micrograms per sample, was extracted from PBMCs with Trizol reagent. The percentages of naive CD45RAhigh/CD27high T cells were determined by flow cytometry on a PBMC aliquot from every donor.

The library was built by means of 5' RACE. The sample was run on an Illumina HiSeq 2500. A second 7 to 11 cycle PCR used a sample-barcoded 5' primer and a J-beta primer mix. A template-switch 5' adaptor carrying 12 random nucleotides introduced a unique molecular identifier onto each TCR beta cDNA molecule. Each sample yielded at least 2.5 million CDR3-containing paired-end reads. The Mint cDNA synthesis kit, primed by a TRBC-specific oligonucleotide, was used to synthesize first-strand cDNA from all RNA. All cDNA was treated with uracil-DNA glycosylase and then went through a first 18-cycle PCR with the universal primers M1SS and BC2_uni_R. Per the original workflow: Normalization of each sample was performed by random selection of 1 million high-quality reads, each carrying a distinct molecular identifier. Reads sharing molecular identifiers were discarded rather than binned into consensus sequences. MiTCR, with a Q25 quality threshold and the strictest error-elimination algorithm, was used for CDR3 identification, clonotype clustering and error correction. A nonparametric unseen species model with Euler transformation was used to estimate a lower bound on total TCR beta diversity. TCRdb passed the public sequencing reads through fastp at Q25 and MiXCR, retaining productive beta sequences. Each entry is one CDR3 protein sequence, shown with its most common DNA and genes. The V and J calls come from TCRdb's annotation, not from the publication. In this sample the table shows roughly 2 million distinct CDR3 sequences, around 48% of which occur a single time. About 2.1% of the sample lies in the top ten.

This sample is drawn from a study of blood T cells in healthy people across ages (dated by TCRdb to the mid-2010s). Broadly, across the study: In model experiments, template switching captured roughly one uniquely barcoded TCR beta cDNA molecule for every two T cells. Donors of different ages were randomly distributed across sequencing lanes to avoid experimental bias. Two additional independent replicas of 1 million unique cDNA reads from the same blood draw were analyzed for two donors (one aged 18 to 30 and one aged 80 or older). Using deep sequencing normalized with unique cDNA molecular identifiers, the study measured how TCR beta repertoire diversity changes with age. The donors were split into four age groups: young (average around 15 years), middle-aged (more than 35), aged (more than 60) and long-lived (82). Findings and caveats that apply to the study as a whole: Because the CMV infection status of the donors was unknown, age-related changes in expanded clonotypes may potentially have been confounded. Bulk unsorted PBMC profiling prevented conclusive comparison of naive and antigen-experienced compartments. Total diversity estimates from one million sequenced T cells were considered lower bounds and underestimates. Compared with the aged group, the long-lived group had more naive CD4+ T cells, fewer expanded clones and increased TCR diversity, suggesting age selection. The percentage of naive T cells measured by flow cytometry correlated strongly with observed TCR beta diversity. As age increased, observed TCR beta diversity per million T cells dropped in a roughly linear way, and a significant reduction was already evident by age approximately 40.

The chain employs TRBV20-1 and TRBJ1-4; a confident D gene designation cannot be given. Sequencing was performed on blood. This sequence was found in a woman between 40 and 50 years old in good health. The CDR3 here reads CSATAWATNEKLFF. The nucleotides are TGCAGTGCCACGGCGTGGGCGACTAATGAAAAACTGTTTTTT.